Shown below are 8 T cell receptor beta chains from a single sample sequenced in a study of shared clonotypes between healthy human individuals. Here immunoSEQ multiplex PCR was the method, and the copy in TCRdb shows in-frame clones only, minus some. The table lists approximately 710,000 clones, around 91% of them singletons. Material for sequencing was memory CD8+ T cells from PBMCs. The sample's subset: CD45RO+ cells pooled with CCR7-negative TemRA cells. Receptors were obtained from a man aged 18 to 29 in good health. Some clones in this sample may be carry-over from other donors' samples.

This chain uses TRBV6-5 with TRBJ2-3; 8 bases are a match to TRBD2. The CDR3 sequence is 15 residues long. V was clipped by 4 bases and J by 7 bases; unmatched bases: 10. Germline V lookup: CDR1 MNHEY, CDR2 SVGAGI. CDR3 coding DNA: TGTGCCAGCAGTTCCACGGGGGGGGGCGGCAATACGCAGTATTTT. It yields the protein CASSSTGGGGNTQYF.

This sequence joins TRBV7-9 and TRBJ2-5; D is uncertain. This CDR3 contains 11 residues. The V and J ends lost 5 bases and 11 bases respectively, with 12 bases between them. CDR1 and CDR2 from the germline V gene are SEHNR and FQNEAQ (reference sequence). This CDR3 reads CASSHTDTQYF. DNA for the CDR3: TGTGCCAGCAGCCATACAGATACTCAGTACTTC. Complete variable domain (other parts from reference TRBV7-9 and TRBJ2-5): DTGVSQNPRHKITKRGQNVTFRCDPISEHNRLYWYRQTLGQGPEFLTYFQNEAQLEKSRLLSDRFSAERPKGSFSTLEIQRTEQGDSAMYLCASSHTDTQYFGPGTRLLVL.

J is TRBJ2-2 and V is TRBV28, with 8 bases matching TRBD2. This CDR3 spans 15 amino acids. CDR1 and CDR2 (germline): MDHEN, SYDVKM. V was pared by 3 bases and J by 3 bases, with 3 bases of the junction left unmatched. CDR3 sequence: CASSFGTRHTGELFF. The CDR3 region has the DNA TGTGCCAGCAGTTTTGGGACTAGGCACACCGGGGAGCTGTTTTTT. The full variable domain, rest sourced from reference TRBV28 and TRBJ2-2, is DVKVTQSSRYLVKRTGEKVFLECVQDMDHENMFWYRQDPGLGLRLIYFSYDVKMKEKGDIPEGYSVSREKKERFSLILESASTNQTSMYLCASSFGTRHTGELFFGEGSRLTVL.

The CDR3 coding sequence is TGTGCCAGCAGCCCTCGGGACACTGAAGCTTTCTTT. Its translation: CASSPRDTEAFF. The chain is built from TRBV9 and TRBJ1-1, with D unresolved. Germline V gene sequence: CDR1 SGDLS, CDR2 YYNGEE. V was shortened by 4 bases and J by 3 bases, with 7 bases between the two germline ends. This CDR3 has 12 residues.

This clone occurred once. This chain joins TRBV11-2 and TRBJ2-2; 8 nucleotides align to TRBD2. CDR3 length: 16 amino acids. The germline gives CDR1 SGHAT, CDR2 FQNNGV. V shed 2 bases, J shed 6 bases, and the junction held 8 bases outside the gene matches. CDR3 coding DNA: TGTGCCAGCAGCTTATTTGAACGGGAGGGCCCCGGGGAGCTGTTTTTT. The encoded protein is CASSLFEREGPGELFF.

V gene TRBV4-1 combines with J gene TRBJ1-2, with a tentative D call TRBD1 (5 bases). The V end was cut by 8 bases, the J end by 8 bases, with 12 bases between. The CDR3 is 11 residues long. Germline lookup yields CDR1 MGHRA and CDR2 YSYEKL. DNA of the CDR3: TGCGCCAGCTCGGGGGGAAGGGGCTACACCTTC. This codes for CASSGGRGYTF.

This clone was recorded once. V and J are TRBV2 and TRBJ2-4, with TRBD1 matching over 8 bases. Germline values: CDR1 SNHLY, CDR2 FYNNEI. The CDR3 extends over 15 amino acids. Losses at the gene ends were 8 bases for V and 2 bases for J; bases not matched to a gene: 8. The CDR3 nucleotides are TGTGCCAGCGTAGGACAGGGATGGACCAAAAACATTCAGTACTTC. Translating it yields CASVGQGWTKNIQYF.

This sequence joins TRBV5-1 and TRBJ2-1; 9 bases agree with TRBD1. Germline V gene lookup returns CDR1 SGHRS and CDR2 YFSETQ. J was trimmed by 10 bases and V by 0 bases; bases with no gene match: 8. This CDR3 has 15 residues. Here the CDR3 DNA reads TGCGCCAGCAGCTTGGTGGGGACAGGGACCCTAGAGCAGTTCTTC. Its translation is CASSLVGTGTLEQFF.